A selection of T cell receptor beta chains follows, all from one sample in a study of blood T cell repertoires in COVID-19. Data came from immunoSEQ multiplex PCR; TCRdb stores just in-frame clones and leaves some out. The sample includes 55,000 to 75,000 clones, 86% of them seen just once. Material for sequencing was peripheral blood. All receptors derive from a man in his fifties or sixties with acute or convalescent COVID-19. CDR3s include the opening cysteine and the closing phenylalanine or tryptophan. The order of the fields is clone size, V gene, J gene, D gene, CDR3 protein, CDR3 DNA. The D gene is left open where the match is weak. Some rows have no size entry. The others give once, few or many, or a class for an expanded clone.

once	TRBV28	TRBJ2-2	TRBD1	CASSLSGLGQGAPGELFF	TGTGCCAGCAGTTTATCCGGATTGGGACAGGGGGCTCCCGGGGAGCTGTTTTTT
.	TRBV15	TRBJ2-1	TRBD1	CATSRGDRGSYNEQFF	TGTGCCACCAGCAGGGGTGACAGGGGCTCCTACAATGAGCAGTTCTTC
.	TRBV7-8	TRBJ2-3	TRBD2	CASSLRLAGGSVDTQYF	TGTGCCAGCAGCTTGAGACTAGCGGGAGGGTCCGTAGATACGCAGTATTTT
.	TRBV19	TRBJ1-2	.	CASSIGQGNYGYTF	TGTGCCAGTAGTATAGGGCAGGGGAACTATGGCTACACCTTC
.	TRBV27	TRBJ2-7	TRBD1	CASSRSPRTGYSYEQYF	TGTGCCAGCAGCCGATCCCCCCGGACAGGGTATAGCTACGAGCAGTACTTC
.	TRBV4-2	TRBJ2-7	.	CASSPTTLPDSYEQYF	TGTGCCAGCAGCCCAACTACACTCCCTGATAGCTACGAGCAGTACTTC
.	TRBV7-8	TRBJ1-1	.	CASSGGQSNTEAFF	TGTGCCAGCAGCGGCGGGCAGTCGAACACTGAAGCTTTCTTT
.	TRBV11-2	TRBJ2-1	.	CASSLGQVYNEQFF	TGTGCCAGCAGCTTAGGCCAGGTCTACAATGAGCAGTTCTTC
once	TRBV7-3	TRBJ2-1	TRBD1	CASSLKHWSGTGRNEQFF	TGTGCCAGCAGCTTAAAACATTGGTCAGGGACAGGGAGAAATGAGCAGTTCTTC
.	TRBV2	TRBJ1-2	.	CASSEATLGYGYTF	TGTGCCAGCAGTGAAGCGACTCTGGGCTATGGCTACACCTTC
.	TRBV3-1/TRBV3-2	TRBJ1-6	TRBD1	CASSRTTGDFGSPLHF	TGTGCCAGCAGCCGAACAACAGGGGATTTTGGTTCACCCCTCCACTTT
.	TRBV10-1	TRBJ2-7	.	CASSESRARRYEQYF	TGCGCCAGCAGTGAGTCGAGGGCGCGACGTTACGAGCAGTACTTC
.	TRBV27	TRBJ2-5	.	CASSRRPQETQYF	TGTGCCAGCAGTAGGAGACCCCAAGAGACCCAGTACTTC
.	TRBV6-1	TRBJ2-7	.	CASSEELQGLYEQYF	TGTGCCAGCAGTGAAGAACTCCAGGGACTCTACGAGCAGTACTTC
.	TRBV24-1	TRBJ1-2	TRBD1	CATSDSDPKKNRGGYGYTF	TGTGCCACCAGTGATAGTGATCCTAAAAAAAACAGGGGTGGCTATGGCTACACCTTC
.	TRBV5-1	TRBJ2-7	.	CASSYDRSSYEQYF	TGCGCCAGCAGCTACGACCGGAGCTCCTACGAGCAGTACTTC
.	TRBV24-1	TRBJ1-6	.	CATSVLFGPLHF	TGTGCCACCAGTGTATTGTTCGGACCCCTCCACTTT
.	TRBV11-2	TRBJ2-1	TRBD2	CASSSGTSSYNEQFF	TGTGCCAGCAGCTCTGGGACTAGCTCCTACAATGAGCAGTTCTTC
few	TRBV2	TRBJ1-5	TRBD1	CASTGTDYQPQHF	TGTGCCAGCACAGGGACAGATTATCAGCCCCAGCATTTT
.	TRBV25-1	TRBJ2-5	.	CASSAGGSKETQYF	TGTGCCAGCAGTGCCGGAGGGTCCAAAGAGACCCAGTACTTC
.	TRBV6-5	TRBJ1-3	TRBD1	CASRMTGASANTIYF	TGTGCCAGCAGGATGACAGGGGCATCCGCGAACACCATATATTTT
.	TRBV18	TRBJ2-6	.	CASSPRGATRGANVLTF	TGTGCCAGCTCACCACGAGGAGCCACGCGGGGGGCCAACGTCCTGACTTTC
.	TRBV28	TRBJ1-1	.	CASSLSGSEAFF	TGTGCCAGCAGTTTATCGGGTTCTGAAGCTTTCTTT
.	TRBV7-6	TRBJ1-4	TRBD1	CASSNGQGTTNEKLFF	TGTGCCAGCAGCAACGGACAGGGAACGACTAATGAAAAACTGTTTTTT
.	TRBV7-3	TRBJ2-1	.	CASSSSGTWVGDEQFF	TGTGCCAGCAGCTCCTCCGGGACTTGGGTCGGGGATGAGCAGTTCTTC
.	TRBV28	TRBJ1-1	.	CASSLTRQAFF	TGTGCCAGCAGTTTGACTAGGCAAGCTTTCTTT
.	TRBV27	TRBJ1-1	.	CASSFSSRPWATNNTEAFF	TGTGCCAGCAGTTTCAGCTCACGACCCTGGGCCACAAACAACACTGAAGCTTTCTTT
.	TRBV10-3	TRBJ1-1	TRBD1	CAIGGTVTEAFF	TGTGCCATCGGGGGGACAGTCACTGAAGCTTTCTTT
few	TRBV27	TRBJ2-1	.	CASSLSASVYNEQFF	TGTGCCAGCAGTTTATCGGCTAGCGTATACAATGAGCAGTTCTTC
.	TRBV19	TRBJ2-4	.	CASSIGGILAKNIQYF	TGTGCCAGTAGTATTGGAGGGATCCTAGCCAAAAACATTCAGTACTTC
.	TRBV7-9	TRBJ2-7	TRBD2	CASSSRTSGSLEQYF	TGTGCCAGCAGCTCTCGGACTAGCGGGAGTCTCGAGCAGTACTTC
.	TRBV10-1	TRBJ2-1	.	CASSPFGNSEQFF	TGCGCCAGCAGCCCTTTCGGGAATTCTGAGCAGTTCTTC
.	TRBV3-1/TRBV3-2	TRBJ1-2	TRBD1	CASSHVRGPGYTF	TGTGCCAGCAGCCATGTGAGGGGGCCTGGCTACACCTTC
medium-sized	TRBV11-2	TRBJ2-3	.	CASSLLAESTDTQYF	TGTGCCAGCAGCTTATTAGCGGAGAGCACAGATACGCAGTATTTT
.	TRBV6-5	TRBJ1-5	.	CASGSQSQGYQPQHF	TGTGCCAGCGGATCGCAGTCGCAGGGGTACCAGCCCCAGCATTTT
.	TRBV7-9	TRBJ2-7	TRBD1	CASSSTQGSEQYF	TGTGCCAGCAGCTCTACACAGGGGTCCGAGCAGTACTTC
once	TRBV12-3/TRBV12-4	TRBJ2-7	TRBD2	CASRTSGTYEQYF	TGTGCCAGCAGAACTAGCGGGACGTACGAGCAGTACTTC
.	TRBV19	TRBJ2-5	TRBD1	CASSAADRGGETQYF	TGTGCCAGTAGTGCCGCGGACAGGGGCGGGGAGACCCAGTACTTC
.	TRBV30	TRBJ1-6	.	CAWSVQFPGSNSPLHF	TGTGCCTGGAGTGTACAGTTCCCTGGATCGAATTCACCCCTCCACTTT